This record looks at one T cell receptor beta chain sequence and its context. Sequencing used immunoSEQ multiplex PCR; TCRdb keeps in-frame clones, though not all of them. In the table there are about 130,000 clones, 87% of which are singletons. The sample comes from a study of blood T cell repertoires in COVID-19. As for the study in general: Donors in the United States, Italy and Spain gave samples during acute or convalescent COVID-19.

Sequences were obtained from peripheral blood. The source is an older woman with acute or convalescent COVID-19.

CDR3 residues: CASRYGTGQIFYGYTF. The DNA of the CDR3 is TGTGCCAGCAGGTACGGGACCGGACAGATCTTTTATGGCTACACCTTC. V usage is TRBV5-5 and J usage is TRBJ1-2; a possible D gene is TRBD1 (6 bases). Germline assignment: CDR1 SGHKS and CDR2 YYEKEE (reference sequence). The CDR3 is 16 amino acids. Between the trimmed V and J ends, which lost 5 bases and 5 bases, there was a span of 22 bases. Supplemented by reference TRBV5-5 and TRBJ1-2, the full variable domain reads DAGVTQSPTHLIKTRGQQVTLRCSPISGHKSVSWYQQVLGQGPQFIFQYYEKEERGRGNFPDRFSARQFPNYSSELNVNALLLGDSALYLCASRYGTGQIFYGYTFGSGTRLTVV.